This TCR beta chain was documented in a study of spatial heterogeneity in lung cancer. TCRdb reprocessed the 5' RACE reads via MiXCR and lists one record per CDR3 protein. The repertoire holds about 18,000 distinct CDR3 sequences, about 19% seen once, with 11% to 15% in the top ten. The time point here: sample taken at primary tumor resection. Without sorting, whole RNA was sequenced from tumor, nontumor lung or frozen PBMC. CDR3 length: 15 amino acids. Germline lookup yields CDR1 ENHRY and CDR2 SYGVKD. V lost 4 bases, J lost 4 bases, and 16 bases lay in between. There are many counts of this clonotype.

This TCR was recovered from a male donor with early-stage non-small cell lung cancer. This specimen consisted of PBMCs, obtained at surgery. The chain has TRBV10-3 and TRBJ1-1, with D maybe TRBD1 (5 bases). The CDR3 coding sequence is TGTGCCATCAGTGGCGGGGCGAGCGGGGTCACTGAAGCTTTCTTT. It encodes CAISGGASGVTEAFF.